The rows below give T cell receptor beta chains drawn from one sample of a study of cytomegalovirus exposure and HLA in healthy donors. TCRdb keeps only in-frame clones here, not all; method: immunoSEQ multiplex PCR. The table lists roughly 120,000 clones, 8% to 10% of them singletons. Specimen: PBMCs. The receptors derive from a man aged 30 to 39 in good health and CMV-seronegative. Each CDR3 is given with its conserved first and last residue. The order of the fields is V gene, D gene, clone size, J gene, CDR3 protein, CDR3 DNA. A D gene is named only where the DNA matches it firmly. The listing skips clone size in some rows; elsewhere it reads once, few, many or a size class.

V: TRBV30
D: TRBD2
size: few
J: TRBJ2-7
CDR3: CAWSVRAGGLYEQYF
DNA: TGTGCCTGGAGTGTACGGGCGGGAGGCCTCTACGAGCAGTACTTC

V: TRBV4-1
D: TRBD2
size: few
J: TRBJ2-3
CDR3: CASSQEGAGDVGDTQYF
DNA: TGCGCCAGCAGCCAAGAAGGAGCGGGAGATGTAGGAGATACGCAGTATTTT

V: TRBV11-2
D: TRBD2
size: few
J: TRBJ2-2
CDR3: CASSVAGSGELFF
DNA: TGTGCCAGCAGCGTAGCGGGGTCCGGGGAGCTGTTTTTT

V: TRBV10-1
D: TRBD2
size: few
J: TRBJ2-1
CDR3: CASGEPGLEKFF
DNA: TGCGCCAGCGGAGAACCGGGACTAGAGAAGTTCTTC

V: TRBV12-5
D: TRBD1
size: -
J: TRBJ2-3
CDR3: CASGPGQGGDTQYF
DNA: TGTGCTAGTGGCCCCGGACAGGGAGGAGATACGCAGTATTTT

V: TRBV19
D: TRBD1
size: -
J: TRBJ1-5
CDR3: CASSLDRAMRNQPQHF
DNA: TGTGCCAGTAGTTTGGACAGGGCTATGCGTAATCAGCCCCAGCATTTT

V: TRBV27
D: -
size: few
J: TRBJ1-5
CDR3: CASSLWGDQPQHF
DNA: TGTGCCAGCAGTTTATGGGGGGATCAGCCCCAGCATTTT

V: TRBV4-1
D: -
size: -
J: TRBJ2-4
CDR3: CASREGFKNIQYF
DNA: TGCGCCAGCAGGGAGGGCTTTAAAAACATTCAGTACTTC

V: TRBV6-5
D: TRBD2
size: few
J: TRBJ2-7
CDR3: CASWEGYSYEQYF
DNA: TGTGCCAGCTGGGAGGGTTACTCCTACGAGCAGTACTTC

V: TRBV7-9
D: -
size: few
J: TRBJ1-2
CDR3: CASTVGEEIGYGYTF
DNA: TGTGCCAGCACCGTAGGGGAGGAGATTGGCTATGGCTACACCTTC

V: TRBV28
D: -
size: -
J: TRBJ2-1
CDR3: CASSFRGLVRRYNEQFF
DNA: TGTGCCAGCAGTTTTAGAGGTCTAGTACGGCGATACAATGAGCAGTTCTTC

V: TRBV5-1
D: TRBD1
size: few
J: TRBJ1-1
CDR3: CASSLSGGITEAFF
DNA: TGCGCCAGCAGCTTGTCAGGGGGGATCACTGAAGCTTTCTTT

V: TRBV19
D: -
size: -
J: TRBJ2-1
CDR3: CASSIEGSLTPNEQFF
DNA: TGTGCCAGTAGTATAGAGGGGAGCCTGACCCCCAATGAGCAGTTCTTC

V: TRBV5-6
D: -
size: -
J: TRBJ1-3
CDR3: CASSYPAGGGNTIYF
DNA: TGTGCCAGCAGCTACCCGGCGGGGGGCGGAAACACCATATATTTT

V: TRBV5-1
D: -
size: few
J: TRBJ1-1
CDR3: CASSQAGPNTEAFF
DNA: TGCGCCAGTTCCCAAGCGGGGCCGAACACTGAAGCTTTCTTT

V: TRBV19
D: TRBD1
size: few
J: TRBJ2-6
CDR3: CASSPGQGRSGANVLTF
DNA: TGTGCCAGTAGCCCTGGACAGGGGAGGTCTGGGGCCAACGTCCTGACTTTC

V: TRBV6-4
D: TRBD1
size: -
J: TRBJ1-1
CDR3: CASSATGGTTEAFF
DNA: TGTGCCAGCAGCGCAACAGGGGGCACCACTGAAGCTTTCTTT

V: TRBV19
D: -
size: few
J: TRBJ1-4
CDR3: CASSKPQGLLREKLFF
DNA: TGTGCCAGTAGTAAGCCCCAAGGACTCCTTAGGGAAAAACTGTTTTTT

V: TRBV30
D: -
size: -
J: TRBJ1-6
CDR3: CAWTQYNSPLHF
DNA: TGTGCCTGGACACAGTATAATTCACCCCTCCACTTT

V: TRBV18
D: -
size: few
J: TRBJ2-1
CDR3: CASSQRPRENEQFF
DNA: TGTGCCAGCTCACAGAGGCCACGGGAGAATGAGCAGTTCTTC

V: TRBV16
D: -
size: few
J: TRBJ1-2
CDR3: CASSAEQGYWAYGYTF
DNA: TGTGCCAGCAGCGCCGAACAGGGTTATTGGGCCTATGGCTACACCTTC

V: TRBV11-2
D: TRBD1
size: few
J: TRBJ1-4
CDR3: CASSSRDRGNEKLFF
DNA: TGTGCCAGCAGCTCCCGGGACAGGGGAAATGAAAAACTGTTTTTT

V: TRBV6-5
D: -
size: -
J: TRBJ2-6
CDR3: CASSFFSGANVLTF
DNA: TGTGCCAGCAGCTTCTTCTCTGGGGCCAACGTCCTGACTTTC

V: TRBV12-5
D: TRBD2
size: -
J: TRBJ2-2
CDR3: CASGFGLAGDTGELFF
DNA: TGTGCTAGTGGTTTTGGGCTAGCGGGAGACACCGGGGAGCTGTTTTTT